The source of this T cell receptor beta chain is a study of neurological immune-mediated disorders. Trimming shortened V by 6 bases and J by 4 bases, and 9 bases separated the two germline ends. Germline assignment: CDR1 MDHEN and CDR2 SYDVKM. This CDR3 spans 12 amino acids. 5'RACE with 10-nucleotide random UMIs produced the cDNA. TCRdb passed the 5' RACE reads through MiXCR, listing each CDR3 protein once. This table holds about 60,000 distinct CDR3 sequences, about 3.5% found once. Many counts were recorded for this clonotype. Specimen: PBMCs. The gene calls are TRBV28 and TRBJ1-2; no clear D gene. This TCR came from a man aged 30 to 45 with multiple sclerosis. The CDR3 is CASRRTGYGYTF. DNA of the CDR3: TGTGCCAGCAGACGCACGGGCTATGGCTACACCTTC.